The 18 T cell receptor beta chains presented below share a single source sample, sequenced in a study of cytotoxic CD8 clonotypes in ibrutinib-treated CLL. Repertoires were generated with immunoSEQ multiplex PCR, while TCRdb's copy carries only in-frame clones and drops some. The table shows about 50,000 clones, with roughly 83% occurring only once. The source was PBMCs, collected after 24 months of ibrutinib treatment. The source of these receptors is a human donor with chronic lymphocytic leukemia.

Here the CDR3 DNA reads TGTGCCAGTAGTCCCCAATTCGGGGGTAGCAATCAGCCCCAGCATTTT. This codes for CASSPQFGGSNQPQHF. This rearrangement joins TRBV19 to TRBJ1-5, with a weak D call TRBD1 (5 bases). The CDR3 consists of 16 residues. V was shortened by 5 bases and J by 0 bases, with 14 bases between the two germline ends. Germline CDR1 is LNHDA and CDR2 is SQIVND (reference sequence).

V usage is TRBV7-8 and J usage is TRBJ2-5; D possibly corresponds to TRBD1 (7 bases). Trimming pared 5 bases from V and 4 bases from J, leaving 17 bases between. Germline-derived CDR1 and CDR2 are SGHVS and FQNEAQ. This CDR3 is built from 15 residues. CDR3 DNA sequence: TGTGCCAGCAGCGTGGCTCAGGGGGGCGCAGAGACCCAGTACTTC. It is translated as CASSVAQGGAETQYF.

The CDR3 protein is CASSERLQEFAGNTIYF. The DNA for the CDR3 is TGCGCCAGCAGTGAGAGATTACAGGAATTCGCTGGAAACACCATATATTTT. The rearrangement joins TRBV10-1 to TRBJ1-3, with D possibly matching TRBD1 (5 bases). V lost 2 bases and J lost 2, with 16 bases in between. CDR1 is WNHNN, CDR2 SYGVQD, per germline (reference sequence). CDR3 length equals 17 residues.

CDR3 sequence reads: CATSAYPAGPPATIYF. The CDR3 DNA reads as TGTGCCACCAGCGCCTACCCAGCGGGCCCGCCCGCCACCATATATTTT. The chain uses TRBV15 and TRBJ1-3; no definite D call. The CDR3 contains 16 residues. Germline V gives CDR1 LNHNV, CDR2 YYDKDF (reference sequence). Trimming stripped 5 bases from V and 9 bases from J, with 23 bases between.

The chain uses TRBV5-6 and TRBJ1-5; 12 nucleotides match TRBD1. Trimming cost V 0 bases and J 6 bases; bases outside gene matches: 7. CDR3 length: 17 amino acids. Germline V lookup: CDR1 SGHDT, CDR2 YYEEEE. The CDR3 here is CASSLGSGQGAGQPQHF. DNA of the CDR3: TGTGCCAGCAGCTTGGGCTCGGGACAGGGGGCTGGTCAGCCCCAGCATTTT.

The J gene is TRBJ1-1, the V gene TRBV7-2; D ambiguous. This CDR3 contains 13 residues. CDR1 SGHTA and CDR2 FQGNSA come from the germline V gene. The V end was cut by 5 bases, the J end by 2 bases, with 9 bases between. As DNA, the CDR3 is TGTGCCAGCAGCCCCGGATTTAACACTGAAGCTTTCTTT. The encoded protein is CASSPGFNTEAFF.

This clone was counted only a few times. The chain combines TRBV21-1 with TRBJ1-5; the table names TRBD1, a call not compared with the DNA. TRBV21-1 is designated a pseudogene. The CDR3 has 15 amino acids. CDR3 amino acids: CASSQRRGSNQPQHF. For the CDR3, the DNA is TGTGCCAGCAGCCAGCGCAGGGGAAGCAATCAGCCCCAGCATTTT.

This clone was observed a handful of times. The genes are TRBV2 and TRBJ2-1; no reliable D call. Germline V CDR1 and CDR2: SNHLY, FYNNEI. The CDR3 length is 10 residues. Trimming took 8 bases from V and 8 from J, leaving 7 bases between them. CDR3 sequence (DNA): TGTGCCAGCGGGTGGTATGAGCAGTTCTTC. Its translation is CASGWYEQFF. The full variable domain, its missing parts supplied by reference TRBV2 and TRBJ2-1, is EPEVTQTPSHQVTQMGQEVILRCVPISNHLYFYWYRQILGQKVEFLVSFYNNEISEKSEIFDDQFSVERPDGSNFTLKIRSTKLEDSAMYFCASGWYEQFFGPGTRLTVL.

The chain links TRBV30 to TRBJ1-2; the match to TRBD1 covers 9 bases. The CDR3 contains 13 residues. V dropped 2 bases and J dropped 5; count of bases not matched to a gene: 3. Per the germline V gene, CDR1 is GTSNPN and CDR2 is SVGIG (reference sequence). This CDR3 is CAWSSGTGYGYTF. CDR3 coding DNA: TGTGCCTGGAGTAGTGGGACAGGGTATGGCTACACCTTC.

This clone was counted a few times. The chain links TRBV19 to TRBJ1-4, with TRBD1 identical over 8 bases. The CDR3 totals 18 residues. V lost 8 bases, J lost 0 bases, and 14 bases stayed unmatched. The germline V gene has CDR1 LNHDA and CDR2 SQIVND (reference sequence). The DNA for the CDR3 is TGTGCCAGTGCACGGGGACAGGTCCTTCCTGCAACTAATGAAAAACTGTTTTTT. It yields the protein CASARGQVLPATNEKLFF.

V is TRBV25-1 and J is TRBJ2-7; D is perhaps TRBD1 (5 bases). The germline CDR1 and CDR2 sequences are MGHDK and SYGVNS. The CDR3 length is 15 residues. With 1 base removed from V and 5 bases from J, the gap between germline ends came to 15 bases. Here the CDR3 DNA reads TGTGCCAGCAGTGAATCTGGCAGGGCTGGGAACGAGCAGTACTTC. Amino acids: CASSESGRAGNEQYF.

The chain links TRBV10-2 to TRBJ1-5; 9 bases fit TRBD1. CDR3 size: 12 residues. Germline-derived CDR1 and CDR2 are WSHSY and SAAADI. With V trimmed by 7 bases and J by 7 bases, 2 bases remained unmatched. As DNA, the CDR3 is TGCGCCAGCACCGACAGGGGGCAGCCCCAGCATTTT. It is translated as CASTDRGQPQHF.

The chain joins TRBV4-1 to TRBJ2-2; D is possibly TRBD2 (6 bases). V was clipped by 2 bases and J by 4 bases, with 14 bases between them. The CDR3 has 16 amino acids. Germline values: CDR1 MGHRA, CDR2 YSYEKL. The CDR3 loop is CASSQNKEGLTGELFF. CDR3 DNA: TGCGCCAGCAGCCAAAATAAGGAGGGCCTCACCGGGGAGCTGTTTTTT.

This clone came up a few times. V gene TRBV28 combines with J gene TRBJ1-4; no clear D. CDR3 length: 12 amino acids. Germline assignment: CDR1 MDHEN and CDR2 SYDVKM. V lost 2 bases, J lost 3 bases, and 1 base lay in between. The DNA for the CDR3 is TGTGCCAGCAGTTTACCTAATGAAAAACTGTTTTTT. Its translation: CASSLPNEKLFF.

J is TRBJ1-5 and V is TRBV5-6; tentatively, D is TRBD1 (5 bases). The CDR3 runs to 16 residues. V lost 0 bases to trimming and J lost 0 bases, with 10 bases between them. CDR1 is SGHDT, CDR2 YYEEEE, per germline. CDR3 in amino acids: CASSLGGTYSNQPQHF. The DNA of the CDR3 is TGTGCCAGCAGCTTGGGAGGGACCTATAGCAATCAGCCCCAGCATTTT.

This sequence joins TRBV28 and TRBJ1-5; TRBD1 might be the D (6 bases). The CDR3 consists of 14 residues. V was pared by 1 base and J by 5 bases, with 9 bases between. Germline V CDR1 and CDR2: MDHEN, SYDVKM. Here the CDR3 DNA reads TGTGCCAGCAGTTTATTACAGGGACATCAGCCCCAGCATTTT. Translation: CASSLLQGHQPQHF. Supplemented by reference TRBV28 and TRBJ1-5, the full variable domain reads DVKVTQSSRYLVKRTGEKVFLECVQDMDHENMFWYRQDPGLGLRLIYFSYDVKMKEKGDIPEGYSVSREKKERFSLILESASTNQTSMYLCASSLLQGHQPQHFGDGTRLSIL.

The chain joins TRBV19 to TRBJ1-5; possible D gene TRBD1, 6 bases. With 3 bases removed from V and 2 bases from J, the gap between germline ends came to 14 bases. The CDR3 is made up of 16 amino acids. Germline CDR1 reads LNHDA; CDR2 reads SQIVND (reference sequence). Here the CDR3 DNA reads TGTGCCAGTAGTATCACAACCGGGACACGCAATCAGCCCCAGCATTTT. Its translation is CASSITTGTRNQPQHF.

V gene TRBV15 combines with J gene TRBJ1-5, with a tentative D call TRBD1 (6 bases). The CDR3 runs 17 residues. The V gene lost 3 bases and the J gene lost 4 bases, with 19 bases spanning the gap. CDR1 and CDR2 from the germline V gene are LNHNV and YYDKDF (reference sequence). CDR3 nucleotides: TGTGCCACCAGCAGCGTTTCGTGGACAGACCCTAATCAGCCCCAGCATTTT. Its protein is CATSSVSWTDPNQPQHF.